One sample yielded the 24 T cell receptor beta chains listed below, sequenced in a study of blood T cells in healthy people across ages (dated by TCRdb to about 2015). Library generation was performed with 5' RACE. The sequencing machine was an Illumina HiSeq 2500. A second PCR of about 6 to 11 cycles was performed with a sample-barcoded 5' primer and a J-beta primer mix. TCRdb reprocessed the public reads (quality trimming at Q25 with fastp, clone calling with MiXCR) and kept in-frame beta chains. Rows merge per CDR3 protein into single entries with the most common DNA and genes. A total of about 750,000 distinct CDR3 sequences appear in this sample, roughly 53% of them only once. The ten most abundant clones make up roughly 40% of the sample. Sequenced input: blood. Receptors originate from an elderly man in good health.

This clonotype occurred once. J is TRBJ1-5 and V is TRBV20-1; D ambiguous. Germline CDR1 DFQATT, CDR2 SNEGSKA (reference sequence). Trimming removed 0 bases from V and 4 bases from J, with 10 bases in between. This CDR3 spans 14 amino acids. The CDR3 sequence is CSARDGRTNQPQHF. The CDR3 coding sequence is TGCAGTGCTAGAGATGGACGTACAAATCAGCCCCAGCATTTT.

The chain uses TRBV7-2 and TRBJ2-3, with a tentative D call TRBD2 (5 bases). V was clipped by 6 bases and J by 1 base, with 14 bases between them. Germline CDR1 SGHTA, CDR2 FQGNSA. This CDR3 comprises 15 residues. The chain's CDR3 is CASRVELRGTDTQYF. CDR3 sequence (DNA): TGTGCCAGCAGGGTGGAACTGAGGGGCACAGATACGCAGTATTTT.

This chain uses TRBV20-1 with TRBJ2-2; D tentatively reads TRBD1 or TRBD2 (6 bases each). Germline V CDR1 and CDR2: DFQATT, SNEGSKA (reference sequence). This CDR3 is built from 15 residues. Trimming cost V 6 bases and J 1 base, with 15 bases left between them. CDR3 residues: CSARGLDQNTGELFF. The CDR3 DNA reads TGCAGTGCCCGGGGGCTAGATCAGAACACCGGGGAGCTGTTTTTT.

The chain links TRBV20-1 to TRBJ2-7, with D unresolved. Looked up from germline, CDR1 is DFQATT and CDR2 is SNEGSKA (reference sequence). V lost 3 bases to trimming and J lost 2 bases, with 11 bases between them. The CDR3 has 13 residues. The CDR3 here is CSASVLVPYEQYF. Written as DNA, the CDR3 is TGCAGTGCTAGCGTTCTGGTCCCCTACGAGCAGTACTTC.

This CDR3 reads CATSRVTGTYEQYF. CDR3 bases: TGTGCCACCAGCAGAGTGACAGGAACCTACGAGCAGTACTTC. The gene calls are TRBV15 and TRBJ2-7, with D perhaps TRBD1 (6 bases). Germline V gene lookup returns CDR1 LNHNV and CDR2 YYDKDF (reference sequence). V gave up 1 base and J gave up 2 bases, with 9 bases separating them. The CDR3 is made up of 14 amino acids.

This clonotype has a handful of counts. The V call is TRBV2, the J call TRBJ2-4; TRBD2 matches at 13 bases. The germline V gene has CDR1 SNHLY and CDR2 FYNNEI. V was clipped by 7 bases and J by 0 bases; unmatched bases: 6. The CDR3 totals 17 residues. The CDR3 protein is CASMVGLAGVAKNIQYF. The CDR3 bases are TGTGCCAGCATGGTAGGACTAGCGGGAGTAGCCAAAAACATTCAGTACTTC.

The chain links TRBV20-1 to TRBJ2-1; D is unclear. Trimming took off 1 base at V and 0 bases at J, with 10 bases between the two ends. This CDR3 has 15 residues. Germline V gene data show CDR1 as DFQATT and CDR2 as SNEGSKA (reference sequence). CDR3 residues: CSARGLSDSYNEQFF. CDR3 coding DNA: TGCAGTGCTAGAGGACTCAGCGACTCCTACAATGAGCAGTTCTTC.

This clonotype has a handful of counts. The chain has TRBV6-6 and TRBJ2-5; D ambiguous. There are 14 residues in the CDR3. Trimming stripped 5 bases from V and 5 bases from J, with 15 bases between. Germline V gene lookup returns CDR1 MNHNY and CDR2 SVGAGI (reference sequence). CDR3 nucleotides: TGTGCCAGCAGTAGCCGTGAAGTCCGCGAGACCCAGTACTTC. This translates into CASSSREVRETQYF.

The CDR3 loop reads CASSPDRGDYGYTF. The CDR3 nucleotides are TGTGCCAGCAGTCCCGACAGGGGCGACTATGGCTACACCTTC. The V and J genes are TRBV2 and TRBJ1-2; TRBD1 matches 8 bases. The germline gives CDR1 SNHLY, CDR2 FYNNEI. V lost 5 bases, J lost 3 bases, and 5 bases stayed unmatched. The CDR3 is 14 amino acids. The full variable domain, completed using reference TRBV2 and TRBJ1-2, is EPEVTQTPSHQVTQMGQEVILRCVPISNHLYFYWYRQILGQKVEFLVSFYNNEISEKSEIFDDQFSVERPDGSNFTLKIRSTKLEDSAMYFCASSPDRGDYGYTFGSGTRLTVV.

This clonotype was seen a few times. V and J are TRBV27 and TRBJ1-2; D gene unclear. Trimming removed 0 bases at V and 2 bases at J, with 7 bases between. The CDR3 totals 14 residues. Germline lookup yields CDR1 MNHEY and CDR2 SMNVEV (reference sequence). CDR3 nucleotide sequence: TGTGCCAGCAGTTTATCGTCCAGGAACTATGGCTACACCTTC. Its protein is CASSLSSRNYGYTF.

A note on this clonotype: A much larger clone differs from this one at a single base, so this may be a read error. The chain has TRBV7-9 and TRBJ2-1, with D possibly matching TRBD1 (6 bases). Per the germline V gene, CDR1 is SEHNR and CDR2 is FQNEAQ (reference sequence). CDR3 size: 14 residues. The DNA for the CDR3 is TGTGTCAGCAGCTTCAGGGGCCTAAGCAATGAGCAGTTCTTC. Encoded protein: CVSSFRGLSNEQFF. The whole variable domain, remainder taken from reference TRBV7-9 and TRBJ2-1, is DTGVSQNPRHKITKRGQNVTFRCDPISEHNRLYWYRQTLGQGPEFLTYFQNEAQLEKSRLLSDRFSAERPKGSFSTLEIQRTEQGDSAMYLCVSSFRGLSNEQFFGPGTRLTVL.

The chain carries TRBV6-4 and TRBJ2-1; no reliable D call. The V end was cut by 1 base, the J end by 5 bases, with 12 bases between. Germline CDR1 reads MRHNA; CDR2 reads SNTAGT. This CDR3 is built from 15 residues. The CDR3 DNA sequence: TGTGCCAGCAGTGACTATAAAGGTAGTAACAATGAGCAGTTCTTC. Protein sequence: CASSDYKGSNNEQFF.

V and J are TRBV12-5 and TRBJ1-4; 9 bases map to TRBD1. The germline V gene encodes CDR1 LGHNT and CDR2 FRNRAP. This CDR3 is 14 amino acids long. V was clipped by 5 bases and J by 8 bases; unmatched bases: 6. As DNA, the CDR3 is TGTGCTAGTGGTCCTACAGGGGGCGAGGAAAAACTGTTTTTT. Protein sequence: CASGPTGGEEKLFF.

As regards this clonotype: A much more abundant neighbour one base away suggests this may be a read error. The chain uses TRBV5-6 and TRBJ2-5, with D perhaps given as TRBD1 or TRBD2 (5 bases each). From germline, CDR1 is SGHDT and CDR2 YYEEEE. The CDR3 covers 14 residues. The CDR3 spells CAGSFKGPVETQYF. Written as DNA, the CDR3 is TGTGCCGGCAGCTTTAAGGGACCAGTGGAGACCCAGTACTTC.

This clonotype was counted a few times. This chain links TRBV15 with TRBJ2-7, with a tentative D call TRBD1 (6 bases). V lost 4 bases and J 0 bases, leaving 16 bases between the germline ends. Germline CDR1 and CDR2: LNHNV and YYDKDF (reference sequence). This CDR3 contains 16 residues. CDR3 protein: CATSTSSGTTSYEQYF. The CDR3 DNA sequence: TGTGCCACCAGCACATCCTCGGGGACAACCTCCTACGAGCAGTACTTC.

Comments on this clonotype: A much larger clone differs from this one at a single base, so this may be a read error. V usage is TRBV11-2 and J usage is TRBJ2-4; TRBD1 matches 7 bases. The J call may be incorrect, as the DNA end agrees better with TRBJ2-7. This CDR3 has 15 residues. Germline V gene lookup returns CDR1 SGHAT and CDR2 FQNNGV. CDR3: CACSPSRGGGYEQYF. The CDR3 DNA follows: TGTGCCTGCAGCCCCTCAAGAGGGGGCGGCTACGAGCAGTACTTC.

V usage is TRBV11-1 and J usage is TRBJ2-1, with D unresolved. The V gene's germline CDR1 is SGHAT and CDR2 FQDESV (reference sequence). V shed 1 base and J shed 2 bases, with 9 bases lying between them. The CDR3 length is 15 residues. CDR3 sequence reads: CASSLVRSPYNEQFF. The CDR3 DNA is TGTGCCAGCAGCTTAGTCAGGTCCCCCTACAATGAGCAGTTCTTC.

In this sample, this clonotype turned up a few times. V gene TRBV12-3 or TRBV12-4 combines with J gene TRBJ2-2, with D maybe TRBD1 (5 bases). The germline V and J ends were trimmed by 1 base and 5 bases, with 8 bases remaining between them. This CDR3 comprises 14 residues. The CDR3 region is CASSLDRRTGELFF. The CDR3 DNA reads as TGTGCCAGCAGTTTAGACAGGCGGACCGGGGAGCTGTTTTTT.

In nucleotides, the CDR3 is TGTGCCAGCAGCTCCCTCTCTCTGACAGGGTACGAGCAGTACTTC. Its protein is CASSSLSLTGYEQYF. V is TRBV27 and J is TRBJ2-7, with 7 positions matching TRBD1. V was pared by 6 bases and J by 4 bases, with 12 bases of the junction left unmatched. The CDR3 totals 15 residues. Germline V CDR1 and CDR2: MNHEY, SMNVEV (reference sequence).

The rearrangement links TRBV5-1 to TRBJ2-7, with D unclear. The CDR3 is 16 residues long. V lost 6 bases to trimming and J lost 3 bases, with 22 bases between them. Looked up from germline, CDR1 is SGHRS and CDR2 is YFSETQ. The CDR3 bases are TGCGCCAGCACTCCCTTTGGGCGAGCGACGGACTACGAGCAGTACTTC. This gives the protein CASTPFGRATDYEQYF.

This clonotype was counted a few times. V gene TRBV20-1 combines with J gene TRBJ2-1; D is ambiguous. This CDR3 is built from 11 residues. V lost 3 bases to trimming and J lost 8 bases, with 8 bases between them. Germline assignment: CDR1 DFQATT and CDR2 SNEGSKA (reference sequence). CDR3 DNA sequence: TGCAGTGCTAGTGATAGGGATGAGCAGTTCTTC. Protein product: CSASDRDEQFF.

Details on this clonotype: Because the CDR3's place on the DNA is in doubt, the DNA is left out and the CDR3 is given as listed by TCRdb. CDR3 region: CASILVAGARETQYF. V gene TRBV2 combines with J gene TRBJ2-5; the listed D gene, TRBD2, was not tested against the DNA. Germline V gene sequence: CDR1 SNHLY, CDR2 FYNNEI. The CDR3 is 15 amino acids in total, end residues counted.

This clonotype was seen a few times. This chain joins TRBV7-2 and TRBJ1-4; D not certain. The CDR3 runs to 15 residues. Germline CDR1 SGHTA, CDR2 FQGNSA. V dropped 5 bases and J dropped 0 bases, with 10 bases sitting between them. The CDR3 DNA reads as TGTGCCAGCAGCCGTAGGACTCCAACTAATGAAAAACTGTTTTTT. It translates to CASSRRTPTNEKLFF.

The chain couples TRBV25-1 to TRBJ2-3; 11 bases fit TRBD2. This CDR3 is built from 17 residues. In germline, CDR1 is MGHDK, CDR2 SYGVNS. V lost 9 bases and J lost 1; bases outside the gene matches: 12. The CDR3 loop reads CASSSGTSGVRTDTQYF. The CDR3 DNA sequence: TGTGCCAGTTCTTCCGGGACTAGCGGAGTCCGCACAGATACGCAGTATTTT.